The present entry profiles one TCR beta chain with its context. The data are from a study of technical replicates of blood from a few donors. Germline V gene sequence: CDR1 SGHRS, CDR2 YFSETQ. V shed 4 bases and J shed 5 bases, with 18 bases lying between them. The CDR3 is made up of 15 amino acids. TCRdb's table, derived via immunoSEQ multiplex PCR, lists solely in-frame clones and lacks some. The sample lists more than 75,000 clones, 93% seen once, with roughly 0.23% in the top ten. The sequenced sample was T cells isolated from PBMCs. The V call is TRBV5-1, the J call TRBJ2-5; D ambiguous. The receptor was isolated from a human donor in good health. The CDR3 here is CASSAGTASGETQYF. The CDR3 region has the DNA TGCGCCAGCAGCGCCGGAACTGCCTCCGGGGAGACCCAGTACTTC. Supplemented by reference TRBV5-1 and TRBJ2-5, the full variable domain reads KAGVTQTPRYLIKTRGQQVTLSCSPISGHRSVSWYQQTPGQGLQFLFEYFSETQRNKGNFPGRFSGRQFSNSRSEMNVSTLELGDSALYLCASSAGTASGETQYFGPGTRLLVL.